These 9 T cell receptor beta chains were all obtained from the same sample, sequenced in a study of blood T cell repertoires in COVID-19. Method: immunoSEQ multiplex PCR; TCRdb's copy keeps in-frame clones and lacks some. The repertoire holds more than 110,000 clones, 60% to 85% seen once, with more than 3.5% in the top ten. Input material: peripheral blood. The receptor source for this set is a woman of 80 years or more with active or convalescent COVID-19.

This clone is a singleton in its sample. The V call is TRBV18, the J call TRBJ1-2; 7 bases are a match to TRBD1. Germline V gives CDR1 KGHSH, CDR2 LQKENI. There are 13 residues in the CDR3. Trimming at V came to 5 bases and at J to 6 bases, leaving 6 bases not matched to a gene. The CDR3 region has the DNA TGTGCCAGCTCAAGCACAGGGGTGGATGGCTACACCTTC. This encodes CASSSTGVDGYTF.

The genes are TRBV7-8 and TRBJ1-2; maybe TRBD1 (6 bases). The CDR3 spans 16 residues. Germline loops: CDR1 SGHVS, CDR2 FQNEAQ. The V end was cut by 3 bases, the J end by 0 bases, with 14 bases between. The DNA for the CDR3 is TGTGCCAGCAGCTTGGGGGGGCGGACCGCTAACTATGGCTACACCTTC. It translates to CASSLGGRTANYGYTF.

The chain employs TRBV5-1 and TRBJ2-2; 13 bases fit TRBD2. CDR3 length: 18 amino acids. With V trimmed by 1 base and J by 6 bases, 9 bases remained unmatched. Per the germline V gene, CDR1 is SGHRS and CDR2 is YFSETQ. CDR3 amino acids: CASSLWTSGGIFPGELFF. CDR3 bases: TGCGCCAGCAGCTTGTGGACTAGCGGGGGTATATTTCCCGGGGAGCTGTTTTTT. Full variable domain (remainder filled in from reference TRBV5-1 and TRBJ2-2): KAGVTQTPRYLIKTRGQQVTLSCSPISGHRSVSWYQQTPGQGLQFLFEYFSETQRNKGNFPGRFSGRQFSNSRSEMNVSTLELGDSALYLCASSLWTSGGIFPGELFFGEGSRLTVL.

The chain joins TRBV6-5 to TRBJ2-7, with 9 positions matching TRBD1. The CDR3 contains 14 residues. V dropped 6 bases and J dropped 0; count of bases not matched to a gene: 3. The germline V gene has CDR1 MNHEY and CDR2 SVGAGI. CDR3 DNA sequence: TGTGCCAGCAGCGGGACAGGGAGCTCCTACGAGCAGTACTTC. This encodes CASSGTGSSYEQYF.

This sequence joins TRBV7-8 and TRBJ2-1; 9 bases align to TRBD2. The ends lost 1 base at V and 9 bases at J; junction bases unmatched: 10. Germline V gene data show CDR1 as SGHVS and CDR2 as FQNEAQ. This CDR3 contains 16 residues. CDR3 sequence reads: CASSLGTAGGRGEQFF. The CDR3 bases are TGTGCCAGCAGCTTAGGAACGGCGGGGGGGCGGGGTGAGCAGTTCTTC.

The chain is built from TRBV5-6 and TRBJ2-2, with 7 bases that match TRBD1. V lost 6 bases to trimming and J lost 6 bases; unmatched junction nucleotides: 2. This CDR3 region has 12 residues. The V gene's germline CDR1 is SGHDT and CDR2 YYEEEE. The CDR3 coding sequence is TGTGCCAGCACCCAGGGGGCCGGGGAGCTGTTTTTT. It translates to CASTQGAGELFF.

The J gene is TRBJ2-3, the V gene TRBV7-3, with 12 bases that match TRBD2. Germline V gives CDR1 SGHTA, CDR2 FQGTGA. The V segment lost 0 bases and the J segment 2 bases; nucleotides outside the gene matches: 3. This CDR3 has 17 residues. In DNA form, the CDR3 reads TGTGCCAGCAGCTTAACAGGACTAGCGGGACTCACAGATACGCAGTATTTT. This translates into CASSLTGLAGLTDTQYF.

This clone was seen a few times. This chain joins TRBV2 and TRBJ2-7; possible D gene TRBD1, 5 bases. The ends were cut back, 8 bases at V and 6 bases at J, with 23 bases in the middle. This CDR3 has 15 amino acids. Germline CDR1 reads SNHLY; CDR2 reads FYNNEI. The CDR3 sequence is CASSRRTTGSGEQYF. CDR3 coding DNA: TGTGCCAGCTCCCGGAGAACAACAGGTTCGGGCGAGCAGTACTTC.

The genes are TRBV9 and TRBJ2-3, with 10 bases identical to TRBD2. V shed 3 bases and J 5 bases; nucleotides not matched to a gene: 9. Germline loops: CDR1 SGDLS, CDR2 YYNGEE. The CDR3 runs to 16 residues. CDR3 nucleotide sequence: TGTGCCAGCAGCGCTCTAGCGGGGGCCCTCGGAGATACGCAGTATTTT. It translates to CASSALAGALGDTQYF.